This T cell receptor beta chain appears in the sequencing data of a study of technical replicates of blood from a few donors. Assay used: immunoSEQ multiplex PCR; TCRdb lists only in-frame clones, some missing. The sample shows approximately 70,000 clones, roughly nine tenths of them seen only once. The CDR3 is 13 residues long. Trimming shortened V by 0 bases and J by 5 bases, and 9 bases separated the two germline ends. The germline CDR1 and CDR2 sequences are SGHRS and YFSETQ. J is TRBJ2-7 and V is TRBV5-1; D might be TRBD2 (6 bases). The sequence was collected from a human donor in good health. The specimen sequenced was T cells isolated from PBMCs. CDR3 coding DNA: TGCGCCAGCAGCTTGGAGGGACTTAACGAGCAGTACTTC. Translated, it gives CASSLEGLNEQYF.